One sample yielded the 26 T cell receptor beta chains listed below, sequenced in a study of blood T cell repertoires in COVID-19. Libraries were prepared by immunoSEQ multiplex PCR; TCRdb keeps only in-frame clonotypes and omits some of them. This repertoire shows about 250,000 clones, around 88% found once; its top ten account for about 1.3%. The sample consisted of peripheral blood. All receptors derive from a man aged 80 or over with acute or convalescent COVID-19.

The chain recombines TRBV5-1 with TRBJ1-1; D remains unclear. Per the germline V gene, CDR1 is SGHRS and CDR2 is YFSETQ. Trimming took off 4 bases at V and 2 bases at J, with 15 bases between the two ends. The CDR3 consists of 15 residues. The CDR3 loop reads CASSRETGLNTEAFF. The CDR3 DNA reads TGCGCCAGCAGCAGAGAGACGGGGTTAAACACTGAAGCTTTCTTT.

CDR3 in amino acids: CATSRGLAGGNEQFF. In nucleotides, the CDR3 is TGTGCCACCAGCAGAGGGCTAGCGGGAGGCAATGAGCAGTTCTTC. This chain uses TRBV15 with TRBJ2-1; TRBD2 matches 11 bases. V lost 1 base and J lost 6; bases outside the gene matches: 2. CDR1 LNHNV and CDR2 YYDKDF come from the germline V gene (reference sequence). The CDR3 covers 15 residues.

The chain recombines TRBV7-2 with TRBJ1-6, with 7 nucleotides matching TRBD1. Germline CDR1 and CDR2: SGHTA and FQGNSA. CDR3 size: 14 residues. The V segment lost 5 bases and the J segment 9 bases; nucleotides outside the gene matches: 7. The CDR3 DNA reads as TGTGCCAGCAGCCCGCGACAGGGTAGTTCACCCCTCCACTTT. It codes for CASSPRQGSSPLHF. Drawing the rest from reference TRBV7-2 and TRBJ1-6, the complete variable domain is GAGVSQSPSNKVTEKGKDVELRCDPISGHTALYWYRQSLGQGLEFLIYFQGNSAPDKSGLPSDRFSAERTGGSVSTLTIQRTQQEDSAVYLCASSPRQGSSPLHFGNGTRLTVT.

This sequence joins TRBV10-2 and TRBJ1-5, with 7 bases that match TRBD1. CDR3 length equals 15 residues. CDR1 is WSHSY, CDR2 SAAADI, per germline. J was trimmed by 5 bases and V by 1 base; bases with no gene match: 5. For the CDR3, the DNA is TGCGCCAGCAGTGAGTTACAGGGGTTTGATCAGCCCCAGCATTTT. Amino acids: CASSELQGFDQPQHF.

This rearrangement joins TRBV3-1 (or the pseudogene TRBV3-2) to TRBJ2-3, with TRBD2 matching over 7 bases. This CDR3 has 14 residues. V shed 0 bases, J shed 7 bases, and the junction held 4 bases outside the gene matches. Germline V lookup: CDR1 LGHDT, CDR2 YNNKEL (reference sequence). The CDR3 sequence is CASSQDLAANTQYF. The CDR3 DNA reads as TGTGCCAGCAGCCAAGATCTAGCGGCAAATACGCAGTATTTT.

J is TRBJ2-3 and V is TRBV11-2; 7 nucleotides line up with TRBD1. The length of the CDR3 is 17 residues. Unmatched junction bases numbered 12, after V lost 5 bases and J lost 1 base. Germline V gene lookup returns CDR1 SGHAT and CDR2 FQNNGV. DNA for the CDR3: TGTGCCAGCAGCCTATCAAGCAGGACAGGAGGCACAGATACGCAGTATTTT. It codes for CASSLSSRTGGTDTQYF.

This chain uses TRBV11-2 with TRBJ2-1; TRBD2 matches 8 bases. The CDR3 spans 19 residues. Unmatched junction bases numbered 16, after V lost 0 bases and J lost 6 bases. In germline, CDR1 is SGHAT, CDR2 FQNNGV. Written as DNA, the CDR3 is TGTGCCAGCAGCTTAGATCGGTCGTTGGGAAGCGCGGGGGGCAATGAGCAGTTCTTC. It translates to CASSLDRSLGSAGGNEQFF.

In the case of this clone: The same CDR3 arises from other DNA sequences in this sample as well. This chain connects TRBV12-3 or TRBV12-4 to TRBJ2-5; 9 bases are shared with TRBD1. The junction had 2 bases not matched to a gene; V was cut back by 4 bases and J by 5 bases. This CDR3 is 13 amino acids long. The CDR3, as DNA: TGTGCCAGCAGTTCTGACAGGGGGGAGACCCAGTACTTC. It encodes CASSSDRGETQYF.

V usage is TRBV3-1 (or the pseudogene TRBV3-2) and J usage is TRBJ2-1; TRBD2 matches at 8 bases. The CDR3 contains 16 residues. V lost 4 bases, J lost 8 bases, and 13 bases stayed unmatched. Germline V gene data show CDR1 as LGHDT and CDR2 as YNNKEL (reference sequence). CDR3 in amino acids: CASSLRGSGSSDEQFF. The CDR3 region has the DNA TGTGCCAGCAGCCTCCGTGGGAGCGGGAGTTCGGATGAGCAGTTCTTC.

The chain links TRBV15 to TRBJ1-3; tentative D call: TRBD1 (5 bases). CDR1 is LNHNV and CDR2 is YYDKDF in the germline V gene (reference sequence). V was cut by 0 bases and J by 0 bases, with 6 bases left in between. The CDR3 covers 15 residues. The DNA for the CDR3 is TGTGCCACCAGCAGAGATACAGGCTCTGGAAACACCATATATTTT. It translates to CATSRDTGSGNTIYF.

The rearrangement uses TRBV7-9 and TRBJ2-1, with 8 bases identical to TRBD1. The germline gives CDR1 SEHNR, CDR2 FQNEAQ (reference sequence). With V trimmed by 1 base and J by 7 bases, 6 bases remained unmatched. The CDR3 runs to 15 residues. CDR3 in DNA: TGTGCCAGCAGCTTAGGAAGGACAGGGTTGAATGAGCAGTTCTTC. This sequence encodes CASSLGRTGLNEQFF.

Notes on this clone: At one end the junction does not follow the germline gene, possibly because of a read error. The genes are TRBV6-2 or TRBV6-3 and TRBJ2-3, with 7 positions matching TRBD1. There are 18 residues in the CDR3. CDR1 is MNHEY, CDR2 SVGEGT, per germline. The CDR3 reads CARSPRDRRLRSTDTQYF. The CDR3 DNA reads TGTGCCCGCAGCCCACGGGACAGACGTCTGCGTTCTACAGATACGCAGTATTTT.

The rearrangement joins TRBV18 to TRBJ1-1; TRBD1 matches at 10 bases. Unmatched junction bases numbered 5, after V lost 4 bases and J lost 0 bases. Germline CDR1 KGHSH, CDR2 LQKENI. CDR3 size: 16 residues. CDR3 region: CASSRQGAGMNTEAFF. CDR3 DNA: TGTGCCAGCTCACGACAGGGGGCCGGGATGAACACTGAAGCTTTCTTT.

V and J are TRBV19 and TRBJ2-1; 14 positions match TRBD2. V lost 5 bases to trimming and J lost 2 bases; unmatched junction nucleotides: 11. In germline, CDR1 is LNHDA, CDR2 SQIVND (reference sequence). The CDR3 has 19 residues. This chain's CDR3 is CASSGQTSGRASAYNEQFF. CDR3 bases: TGTGCCAGTAGTGGACAGACTAGCGGGAGGGCGAGCGCCTACAATGAGCAGTTCTTC.

The V gene is TRBV27, the J gene TRBJ2-7, with 9 bases aligning to TRBD1. This CDR3 region has 15 residues. Trimming cost V 6 bases and J 4 bases; bases outside gene matches: 10. Germline V lookup: CDR1 MNHEY, CDR2 SMNVEV (reference sequence). This chain's CDR3 is CASRRTGAHGYEQYF. DNA for the CDR3: TGTGCCAGCAGAAGGACAGGGGCGCACGGGTACGAGCAGTACTTC.

The chain couples TRBV27 to TRBJ1-3; D uncertain. Germline-derived CDR1 and CDR2 are MNHEY and SMNVEV (reference sequence). Trimming stripped 5 bases from V and 4 bases from J, with 9 bases between. The CDR3 length is 13 residues. In DNA, the CDR3 is TGTGCCAGCAGTCCTTGGGAGGGAAACACCATATATTTT. This translates into CASSPWEGNTIYF.

V usage is TRBV18 and J usage is TRBJ2-2, with D possibly being TRBD2 (6 bases). This CDR3 contains 18 residues. Trimming took off 1 base at V and 0 bases at J, with 15 bases between the two ends. CDR1 is KGHSH, CDR2 LQKENI, per germline. The CDR3 sequence: CASSPLPLGGTNTGELFF. CDR3 sequence (DNA): TGTGCCAGCTCACCACTTCCCCTCGGGGGAACGAACACCGGGGAGCTGTTTTTT.

The chain employs TRBV6-5 and TRBJ2-5; 10 nucleotides align to TRBD2. The J segment lost 9 bases and the V segment lost 5 bases, leaving 12 bases of the junction unmatched. This CDR3 comprises 15 residues. Germline V gene sequence: CDR1 MNHEY, CDR2 SVGAGI. The CDR3 DNA sequence: TGTGCCAGCAGTCGGACTAGCGGAGAGTTCGGGGCCCAGTACTTC. Translating it yields CASSRTSGEFGAQYF.

The chain uses TRBV18 and TRBJ1-2; 11 bases are shared with TRBD1. CDR1 and CDR2 from the germline V gene are KGHSH and LQKENI. The CDR3 spans 14 residues. The ends lost 4 bases at V and 7 bases at J; junction bases unmatched: 5. DNA of the CDR3: TGTGCCAGCTCACTGGGACAGGGGGAAGTTGGCTACACCTTC. This sequence encodes CASSLGQGEVGYTF.

J is TRBJ2-7 and V is TRBV6-5; TRBD1 agrees at 9 bases. This CDR3 spans 15 amino acids. V was pared by 8 bases and J by 0 bases, with 8 bases of the junction left unmatched. CDR1 is MNHEY and CDR2 is SVGAGI in the germline V gene. CDR3 nucleotides: TGTGCCAGCCGAGATGGGACAGGGAGCTCCTACGAGCAGTACTTC. It yields the protein CASRDGTGSSYEQYF.

The chain joins TRBV7-2 to TRBJ2-7; tentative D call: TRBD2 (5 bases). Looked up from germline, CDR1 is SGHTA and CDR2 is FQGNSA. V lost 4 bases and J lost 4, with 17 bases in between. This CDR3 is built from 15 residues. The CDR3 spells CASSSSGTPIYEQYF. As DNA, the CDR3 is TGTGCCAGCAGCTCATCGGGAACCCCCATTTACGAGCAGTACTTC.

The chain joins TRBV9 to TRBJ2-3; 7 positions match TRBD2. Germline values: CDR1 SGDLS, CDR2 YYNGEE. The CDR3 is made up of 16 amino acids. V lost 4 bases to trimming and J lost 5 bases; unmatched junction nucleotides: 13. CDR3: CASSPIAGRRVDTQYF. The CDR3 DNA sequence: TGTGCCAGCAGCCCCATAGCGGGTAGAAGGGTAGATACGCAGTATTTT.

This chain joins TRBV4-1 and TRBJ2-3; 9 positions match TRBD1. After removal of 4 bases from V and 1 base from J, the junction contained 3 bases not matched to a gene. CDR1 and CDR2 (germline): MGHRA, YSYEKL. This CDR3 contains 15 residues. The DNA of the CDR3 is TGCGCCAGCAGCCTGGGACAGGGAGGCACAGATACGCAGTATTTT. This encodes CASSLGQGGTDTQYF.

J is TRBJ1-5 and V is TRBV24-1, with 7 bases matching TRBD1. The CDR3 is 20 amino acids. In germline, CDR1 is KGHDR, CDR2 SFDVKD. The trim removed 0 bases at V and 0 bases at J, leaving 13 bases unmatched. The CDR3 region is CATSDLGYLGGQYSNQPQHF. Here the CDR3 DNA reads TGTGCCACCAGTGATTTGGGATACTTGGGGGGACAGTATAGCAATCAGCCCCAGCATTTT.

This clone was recorded only once. In DNA, the CDR3 is TGTGCCACCAGTGATCACTGGAACACCGGGGAGCTGTTTTTT. Protein product: CATSDHWNTGELFF. The chain joins TRBV24-1 to TRBJ2-2; no reliable D call. Trimming removed 3 bases from V and 1 base from J, with 5 bases in between. CDR1 KGHDR and CDR2 SFDVKD come from the germline V gene. CDR3 size: 14 residues.

V usage is TRBV28 and J usage is TRBJ2-3; perhaps TRBD2 as D (6 bases). V lost 5 bases and J lost 5, with 20 bases in between. There are 16 residues in the CDR3. Germline V gives CDR1 MDHEN, CDR2 SYDVKM. This chain's CDR3 is CASSPLSGVGGDTQYF. The CDR3 DNA follows: TGTGCCAGCAGTCCTCTATCGGGAGTGGGGGGAGATACGCAGTATTTT.